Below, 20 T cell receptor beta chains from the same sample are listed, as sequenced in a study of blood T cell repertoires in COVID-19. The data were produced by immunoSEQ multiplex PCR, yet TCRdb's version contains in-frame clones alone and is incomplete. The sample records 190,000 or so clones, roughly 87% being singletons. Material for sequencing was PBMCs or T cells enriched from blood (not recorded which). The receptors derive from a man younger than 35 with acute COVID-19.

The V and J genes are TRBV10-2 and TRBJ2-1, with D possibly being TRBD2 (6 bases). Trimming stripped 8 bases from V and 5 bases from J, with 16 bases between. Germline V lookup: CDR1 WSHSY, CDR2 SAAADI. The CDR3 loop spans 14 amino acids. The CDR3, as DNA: TGCGCCAGCCGGTGGGGGACTGGGAACAATGAGCAGTTCTTC. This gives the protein CASRWGTGNNEQFF.

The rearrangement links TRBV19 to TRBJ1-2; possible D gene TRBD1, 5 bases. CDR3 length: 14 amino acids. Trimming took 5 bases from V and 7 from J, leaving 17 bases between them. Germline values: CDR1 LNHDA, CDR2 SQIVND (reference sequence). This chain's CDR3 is CASSWGGGRSGYTF. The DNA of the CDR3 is TGTGCCAGTAGTTGGGGTGGGGGGAGGAGTGGCTACACCTTC. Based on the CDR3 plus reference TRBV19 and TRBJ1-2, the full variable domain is DGGITQSPKYLFRKEGQNVTLSCEQNLNHDAMYWYRQDPGQGLRLIYYSQIVNDFQKGDIAEGYSVSREKKESFPLTVTSAQKNPTAFYLCASSWGGGRSGYTFGSGTRLTVV.

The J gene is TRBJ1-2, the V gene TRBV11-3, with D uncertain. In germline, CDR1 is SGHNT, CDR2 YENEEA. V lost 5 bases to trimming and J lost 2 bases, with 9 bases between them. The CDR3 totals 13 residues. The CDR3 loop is CASSAGSNYGYTF. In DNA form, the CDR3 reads TGTGCCAGCAGCGCGGGTTCGAACTATGGCTACACCTTC.

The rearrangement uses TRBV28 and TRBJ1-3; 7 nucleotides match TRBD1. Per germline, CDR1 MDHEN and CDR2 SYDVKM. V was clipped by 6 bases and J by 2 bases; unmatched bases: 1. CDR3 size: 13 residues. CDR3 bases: TGTGCCAGCAGCCAGGGGGCTGGAAACACCATATATTTT. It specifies CASSQGAGNTIYF.

The CDR3 sequence: CASSPRWAGGSGETQYF. In DNA, the CDR3 is TGTGCCAGCAGCCCTCGGTGGGCAGGGGGGTCAGGAGAGACCCAGTACTTC. The genes are TRBV5-8 and TRBJ2-5; TRBD1 is a possible D gene (7 bases). Germline-derived CDR1 and CDR2 are SGHTS and YDEGEE. Trimming left V 4 bases short and J 4 bases short, with 23 bases between. CDR3 size: 17 residues. Complete variable domain (other parts from reference TRBV5-8 and TRBJ2-5): EAGVTQSPTHLIKTRGQQATLRCSPISGHTSVYWYQQALGLGLQFLLWYDEGEERNRGNFPPRFSGRQFPNYSSELNVNALELEDSALYLCASSPRWAGGSGETQYFGPGTRLLVL.

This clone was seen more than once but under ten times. CDR3 nucleotides: TGTGCCTCCACAGGGTTTGGCTACACCTTC. Translating it yields CASTGFGYTF. V and J are TRBV30 and TRBJ1-2, with D perhaps matching TRBD1 (6 bases). The CDR3 is made up of 10 amino acids. The V end lost 7 bases, the J end lost 7 bases, and 10 bases lay between the germline ends. CDR1 is GTSNPN and CDR2 is SVGIG in the germline V gene (reference sequence).

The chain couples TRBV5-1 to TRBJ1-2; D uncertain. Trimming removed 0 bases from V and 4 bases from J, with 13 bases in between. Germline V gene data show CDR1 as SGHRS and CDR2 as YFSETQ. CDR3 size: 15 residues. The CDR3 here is CASSLASDSLYGYTF. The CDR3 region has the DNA TGCGCCAGCAGCTTGGCGTCAGACTCACTCTATGGCTACACCTTC. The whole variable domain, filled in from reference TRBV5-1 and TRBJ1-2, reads KAGVTQTPRYLIKTRGQQVTLSCSPISGHRSVSWYQQTPGQGLQFLFEYFSETQRNKGNFPGRFSGRQFSNSRSEMNVSTLELGDSALYLCASSLASDSLYGYTFGSGTRLTVV.

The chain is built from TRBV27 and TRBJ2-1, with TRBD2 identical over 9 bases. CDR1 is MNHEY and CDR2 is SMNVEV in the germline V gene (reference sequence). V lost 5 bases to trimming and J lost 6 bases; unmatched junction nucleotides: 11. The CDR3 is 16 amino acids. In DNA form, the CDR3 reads TGTGCCAGCAGTCCAAGACCGGGACTAGCCTCCAATGAGCAGTTCTTC. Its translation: CASSPRPGLASNEQFF.

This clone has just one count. Written as DNA, the CDR3 is TGTGCCACCAGTGATTCCCTTGGCCCCTCTAGGCCCCAGCATTTT. This gives the protein CATSDSLGPSRPQHF. The V call is TRBV24-1, the J call TRBJ1-5; D remains unclear. Deletions cut 2 bases from V and 9 bases from J, with 16 bases between. CDR1 is KGHDR and CDR2 is SFDVKD in the germline V gene. The CDR3 spans 15 residues.

This CDR3 reads CASSYGQGVNEQFF. The CDR3 nucleotides read TGTGCCAGCAGCTACGGACAGGGTGTTAATGAGCAGTTCTTC. The chain recombines TRBV5-8 with TRBJ2-1; 8 nucleotides match TRBD1. The CDR3 spans 14 residues. Looked up from germline, CDR1 is SGHTS and CDR2 is YDEGEE. After removal of 3 bases from V and 7 bases from J, the junction contained 6 bases not matched to a gene.

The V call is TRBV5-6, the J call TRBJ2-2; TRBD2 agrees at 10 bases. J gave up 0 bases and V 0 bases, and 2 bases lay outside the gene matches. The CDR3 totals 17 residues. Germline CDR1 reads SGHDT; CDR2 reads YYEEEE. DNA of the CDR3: TGTGCCAGCAGCTTGGGAGGACTAGCGGCGAACACCGGGGAGCTGTTTTTT. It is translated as CASSLGGLAANTGELFF.

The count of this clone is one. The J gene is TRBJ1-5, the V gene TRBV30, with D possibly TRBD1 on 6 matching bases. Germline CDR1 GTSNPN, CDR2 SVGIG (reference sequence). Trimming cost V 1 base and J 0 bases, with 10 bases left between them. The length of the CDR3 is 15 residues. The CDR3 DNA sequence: TGTGCCTGGAGTGCGTGGGACATTAGCAATCAGCCCCAGCATTTT. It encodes CAWSAWDISNQPQHF.

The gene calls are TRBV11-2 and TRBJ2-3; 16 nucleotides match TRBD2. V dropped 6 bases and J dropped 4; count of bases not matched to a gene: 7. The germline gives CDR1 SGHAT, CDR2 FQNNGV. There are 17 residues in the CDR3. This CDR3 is CASREGTSGRVADTQYF. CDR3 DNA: TGTGCCAGCAGGGAAGGGACTAGCGGGAGGGTGGCAGATACGCAGTATTTT. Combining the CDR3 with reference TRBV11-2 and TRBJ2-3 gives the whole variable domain EAGVAQSPRYKIIEKRQSVAFWCNPISGHATLYWYQQILGQGPKLLIQFQNNGVVDDSQLPKDRFSAERLKGVDSTLKIQPAKLEDSAVYLCASREGTSGRVADTQYFGPGTRLTVL.

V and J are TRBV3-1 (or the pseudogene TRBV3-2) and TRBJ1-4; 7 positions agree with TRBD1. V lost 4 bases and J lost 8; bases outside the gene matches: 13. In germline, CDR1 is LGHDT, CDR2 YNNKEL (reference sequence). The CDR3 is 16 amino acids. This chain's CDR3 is CASSPSHSGGWEKLFF. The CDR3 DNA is TGTGCCAGCAGCCCCAGCCATTCAGGGGGTTGGGAAAAACTGTTTTTT.

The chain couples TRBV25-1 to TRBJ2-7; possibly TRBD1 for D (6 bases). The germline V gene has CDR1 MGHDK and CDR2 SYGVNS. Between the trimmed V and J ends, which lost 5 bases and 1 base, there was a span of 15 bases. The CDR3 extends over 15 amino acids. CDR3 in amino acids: CASSPRDTGSYEQYF. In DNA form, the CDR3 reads TGTGCCAGCAGTCCCCGGGACACCGGTTCCTACGAGCAGTACTTC.

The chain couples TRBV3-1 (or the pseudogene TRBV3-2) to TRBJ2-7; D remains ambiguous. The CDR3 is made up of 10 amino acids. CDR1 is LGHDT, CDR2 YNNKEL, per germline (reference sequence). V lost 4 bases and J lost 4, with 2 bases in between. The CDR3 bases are TGTGCCAGCAGCCCGTACGAGCAGTACTTC. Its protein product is CASSPYEQYF.

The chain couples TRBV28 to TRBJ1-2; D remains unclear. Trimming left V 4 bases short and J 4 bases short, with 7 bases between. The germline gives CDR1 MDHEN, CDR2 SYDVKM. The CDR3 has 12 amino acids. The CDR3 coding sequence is TGTGCCAGCAGTTACTCGAGCTATGGCTACACCTTC. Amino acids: CASSYSSYGYTF.

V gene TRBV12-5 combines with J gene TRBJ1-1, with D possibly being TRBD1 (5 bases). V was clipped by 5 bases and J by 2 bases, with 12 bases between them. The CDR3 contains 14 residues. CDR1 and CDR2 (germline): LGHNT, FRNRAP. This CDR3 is CASGPRRGNTEAFF. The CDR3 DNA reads TGTGCTAGTGGTCCCAGGAGGGGAAACACTGAAGCTTTCTTT.

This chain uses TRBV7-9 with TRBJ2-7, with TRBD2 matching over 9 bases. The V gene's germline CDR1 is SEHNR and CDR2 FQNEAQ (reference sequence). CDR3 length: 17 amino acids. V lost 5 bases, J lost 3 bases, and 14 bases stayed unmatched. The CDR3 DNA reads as TGTGCCAGCAGCCCCCCCCGGGGGCGGGAGGGCGGCTACGAGCAGTACTTC. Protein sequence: CASSPPRGREGGYEQYF.

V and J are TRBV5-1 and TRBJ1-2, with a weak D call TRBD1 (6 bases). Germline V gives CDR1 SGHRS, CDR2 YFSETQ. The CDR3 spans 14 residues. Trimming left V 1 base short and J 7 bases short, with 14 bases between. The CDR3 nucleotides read TGCGCCAGCAGCTTGCGTGGGGGCTGGGGTGGCTACACCTTC. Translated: CASSLRGGWGGYTF.